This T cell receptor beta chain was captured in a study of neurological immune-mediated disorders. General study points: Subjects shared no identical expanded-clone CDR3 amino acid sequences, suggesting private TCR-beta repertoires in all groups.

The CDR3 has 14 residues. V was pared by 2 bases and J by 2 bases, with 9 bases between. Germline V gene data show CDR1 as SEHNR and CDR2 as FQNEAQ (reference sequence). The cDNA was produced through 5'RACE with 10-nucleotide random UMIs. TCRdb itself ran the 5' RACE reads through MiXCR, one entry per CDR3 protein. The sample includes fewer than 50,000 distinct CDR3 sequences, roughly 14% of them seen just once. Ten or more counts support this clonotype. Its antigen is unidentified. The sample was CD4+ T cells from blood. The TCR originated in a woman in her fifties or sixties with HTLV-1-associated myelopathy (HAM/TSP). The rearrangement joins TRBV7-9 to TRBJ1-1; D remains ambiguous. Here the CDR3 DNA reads TGTGCCAGCAGCTTAAAGACGGTAAACACTGAAGCTTTCTTT. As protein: CASSLKTVNTEAFF.